The next 25 T cell receptor beta chains were all read from a single sample in a study of T-cell memory formation after mild COVID-19. TCRdb reprocessed the 5' RACE reads via MiXCR and lists one record per CDR3 protein. This sample carries more than 80,000 distinct CDR3 sequences, over 15% of them seen once, and the ten largest clones take 25% to 35%. Sequencing was done on a sample of PBMCs or a T cell subset sorted from them (not recorded which). These receptors were taken from an adult woman who had mild COVID-19 (a few samples of this study predate the infection). Cell type and time point are not known.

This clonotype has only a few counts. The J gene is TRBJ1-1, the V gene TRBV7-9; D possibly corresponds to TRBD1 (6 bases). The CDR3 loop spans 11 amino acids. Germline-derived CDR1 and CDR2 are SEHNR and FQNEAQ (reference sequence). V lost 5 bases and J 8 bases, leaving 9 bases between the germline ends. In DNA form, the CDR3 reads TGTGCCAGCAGCAAGGACAGAGAAGCTTTCTTT. It translates to CASSKDREAFF.

This clonotype was counted a few times. The chain couples TRBV7-2 to TRBJ2-5, with 12 positions matching TRBD2. CDR1 and CDR2 (germline): SGHTA, FQGNSA. J gave up 5 bases and V 4 bases, and 5 bases lay outside the gene matches. There are 15 residues in the CDR3. This CDR3 reads CASSSILAGGETQYF. The DNA for the CDR3 is TGTGCCAGCAGCTCGATCCTAGCGGGGGGGGAGACCCAGTACTTC.

This clonotype was counted between two and nine times. The chain links TRBV5-1 to TRBJ2-5, with TRBD2 as a possible D gene (6 bases). V lost 0 bases and J lost 3, with 15 bases in between. Germline values: CDR1 SGHRS, CDR2 YFSETQ. The CDR3 totals 16 residues. CDR3 coding DNA: TGCGCCAGCAGCTTGGCCGCCGGAGGACTAAAAGAGACCCAGTACTTC. Its protein product is CASSLAAGGLKETQYF.

There are a few counts of this clonotype. This chain joins TRBV9 and TRBJ2-1; 8 bases fit TRBD2. CDR3 length: 14 residues. V shed 0 bases and J 10 bases; nucleotides not matched to a gene: 6. Looked up from germline, CDR1 is SGDLS and CDR2 is YYNGEE. DNA for the CDR3: TGTGCCAGCAGCGTAGACGGGAGGGCCGGCGAGCAGTTCTTC. Translation: CASSVDGRAGEQFF.

This rearrangement joins TRBV7-3 to TRBJ2-1, with TRBD2 identical over 7 bases. Looked up from germline, CDR1 is SGHTA and CDR2 is FQGTGA. The CDR3 length is 15 residues. V lost 5 bases and J lost 8; bases outside the gene matches: 12. The CDR3 loop reads CASSLGTTLQDEQFF. CDR3 nucleotide sequence: TGTGCCAGCAGCCTAGGGACTACACTCCAGGATGAGCAGTTCTTC.

This sequence joins TRBV7-2 and TRBJ2-3; 9 bases align to TRBD2. Germline V gene data show CDR1 as SGHTA and CDR2 as FQGNSA. CDR3 length: 16 residues. Trimming took 5 bases from V and 0 from J; bases not matched to a gene: 6. In DNA, the CDR3 is TGTGCCAGCAGCGCCCTGCTAGCGGGGAGCACAGATACGCAGTATTTT. Translated, it gives CASSALLAGSTDTQYF.

The chain recombines TRBV6-6 with TRBJ1-1, with 7 bases fitting TRBD1. This CDR3 contains 14 residues. Germline CDR1 MNHNY, CDR2 SVGAGI (reference sequence). V lost 4 bases to trimming and J lost 0 bases; unmatched junction nucleotides: 2. In nucleotides, the CDR3 is TGTGCCAGCAGTTCGGGACAGCTGAACACTGAAGCTTTCTTT. Its translation is CASSSGQLNTEAFF.

This clonotype was observed a handful of times. The V and J genes are TRBV12-3 or TRBV12-4 and TRBJ2-7, with a tentative D call TRBD2 (6 bases). This CDR3 comprises 14 residues. Trimming shortened V by 2 bases and J by 4 bases, and 12 bases separated the two germline ends. In nucleotides, the CDR3 is TGTGCCAGCAGTTTATACACGCGGGAATACGAGCAGTACTTC. It is translated as CASSLYTREYEQYF.

This clonotype was recorded once. V gene TRBV27 combines with J gene TRBJ1-1; 8 positions agree with TRBD1. Per the germline V gene, CDR1 is MNHEY and CDR2 is SMNVEV (reference sequence). CDR3 size: 15 residues. V gave up 6 bases and J gave up 5 bases; unmatched junction bases: 11. CDR3: CASSSWADRETEAFF. The DNA of the CDR3 is TGTGCCAGCAGCTCCTGGGCGGACAGGGAGACTGAAGCTTTCTTT.

The CDR3 reads CASSQDPGNSYEQYF. Written as DNA, the CDR3 is TGTGCCAGCAGCCAAGATCCGGGCAACTCCTACGAGCAGTACTTC. The chain links TRBV4-2 to TRBJ2-7; D remains unclear. Deletions cut 0 bases from V and 0 bases from J, with 9 bases between. Germline-derived CDR1 and CDR2 are LGHNA and YNFKEQ. The CDR3 extends over 15 amino acids.

In this sample, this clonotype turned up a few times. The junction departs from the called germline gene at one end, perhaps through a read error. This sequence joins TRBV6-2 or TRBV6-3 and TRBJ1-1; no reliable D call. The CDR3 extends over 15 amino acids. Per the germline V gene, CDR1 is MNHEY and CDR2 is SVGEGT. The CDR3 protein is CASIKRRRTNTEAFF. Here the CDR3 DNA reads TGTGCCAGCATCAAGCGAAGGAGGACCAACACTGAGGCTTTCTTT.

This sequence joins TRBV4-1 and TRBJ2-5; 7 positions match TRBD2. This CDR3 is built from 15 residues. The trim removed 4 bases at V and 4 bases at J, leaving 9 bases unmatched. Germline CDR1 MGHRA, CDR2 YSYEKL. In DNA, the CDR3 is TGCGCCAGCAGCCCCCTCTTAAGCGGGGTAGAGACCCAGTACTTC. As protein: CASSPLLSGVETQYF.

The chain employs TRBV7-9 and TRBJ1-2; TRBD1 matches at 7 bases. Germline V gene data show CDR1 as SEHNR and CDR2 as FQNEAQ (reference sequence). Germline trimming cut 2 bases from V and 5 bases from J; bases unmatched to any gene: 2. The CDR3 has 13 amino acids. The CDR3 DNA reads as TGTGCCAGCAGCTTAACGACAGGGTATGGCTACACCTTC. It encodes CASSLTTGYGYTF.

J is TRBJ2-7 and V is TRBV7-9; 9 nucleotides match TRBD1. The germline V gene encodes CDR1 SEHNR and CDR2 FQNEAQ (reference sequence). The length of the CDR3 is 16 residues. J gave up 4 bases and V 5 bases, and 12 bases lay outside the gene matches. The CDR3: CASSRPPGQGEYEQYF. CDR3 bases: TGTGCCAGCAGCCGACCCCCGGGACAGGGTGAATACGAGCAGTACTTC.

The V and J genes are TRBV6-2 or TRBV6-3 and TRBJ2-5, with TRBD2 identical over 8 bases. There are 14 residues in the CDR3. Trimming cost V 6 bases and J 0 bases; bases outside gene matches: 3. Germline CDR1 and CDR2: MNHEY and SVGEGT. CDR3 loop: CASSPLADQETQYF. The CDR3 DNA reads as TGTGCCAGCAGCCCACTAGCGGACCAAGAGACCCAGTACTTC.

The CDR3 reads CASRSGRGPEQYF. In DNA form, the CDR3 reads TGTGCCAGCAGGTCGGGCAGGGGGCCCGAGCAGTACTTC. This sequence joins TRBV6-6 and TRBJ2-7; TRBD1 aligns across 8 bases. J gave up 6 bases and V 6 bases, and 7 bases lay outside the gene matches. There are 13 residues in the CDR3. Germline CDR1 and CDR2: MNHNY and SVGAGI (reference sequence).

This clonotype showed up just a few times. J is TRBJ1-1 and V is TRBV6-5; TRBD1 agrees at 11 bases. Germline lookup yields CDR1 MNHEY and CDR2 SVGAGI. V lost 2 bases, J lost 12 bases, and 8 bases stayed unmatched. The CDR3 runs to 14 residues. The CDR3 sequence: CASSYVMGQGESFF. The CDR3 coding sequence is TGTGCCAGCAGTTACGTCATGGGACAGGGGGAATCTTTCTTT.

This sequence joins TRBV6-6 and TRBJ2-7, with a tentative D call TRBD1 (6 bases). CDR1 MNHNY and CDR2 SVGAGI come from the germline V gene (reference sequence). V lost 8 bases and J 5 bases, leaving 10 bases between the germline ends. The CDR3 extends over 11 amino acids. As DNA, the CDR3 is TGTGCCAGCCCCTCAGGGGACGAGCAGTACTTC. Amino acids: CASPSGDEQYF.

This clonotype has a handful of counts. A read error may produce the germline difference seen at one junction end. This rearrangement joins TRBV5-1 to TRBJ2-7, with a weak D call TRBD1 (6 bases). The CDR3 runs to 12 residues. Germline V gene data show CDR1 as SGHRS and CDR2 as YFSETQ. Here the CDR3 DNA reads TGCGCCAGCAGAGGACAGAGGGACCCCCAGAACTTC. Translation gives CASRGQRDPQNF.

This clonotype showed up many times. CDR3 sequence (DNA): TGTGCCAGCAGCCCGTCGGGTGGCCAGGGGGCATCACCCCTCCACTTT. Its translation: CASSPSGGQGASPLHF. This chain links TRBV4-2 with TRBJ1-6; 8 bases are shared with TRBD1. V gave up 4 bases and J gave up 10 bases; unmatched junction bases: 12. The CDR3 spans 16 residues. Looked up from germline, CDR1 is LGHNA and CDR2 is YNFKEQ.

This chain connects TRBV2 to TRBJ2-5; D is uncertain. V dropped 1 base and J dropped 4 bases, with 10 bases sitting between them. CDR1 and CDR2 from the germline V gene are SNHLY and FYNNEI. This CDR3 spans 14 amino acids. As DNA, the CDR3 is TGTGCCAGCAGTGAAGGTCAAATCGGAGAGACCCAGTACTTC. Protein sequence: CASSEGQIGETQYF.

This clonotype was picked up a small number of times. V and J are TRBV5-5 and TRBJ1-1, with a tentative D call TRBD1 (6 bases). V lost 3 bases, J lost 0 bases, and 15 bases lay in between. The CDR3 has 16 residues. Per the germline V gene, CDR1 is SGHKS and CDR2 is YYEKEE (reference sequence). The CDR3 loop is CASSSWTEAVNTEAFF. Written as DNA, the CDR3 is TGTGCCAGCAGCTCATGGACAGAAGCGGTGAACACTGAAGCTTTCTTT.

This clonotype was found a few times. The J gene is TRBJ2-1, the V gene TRBV12-3 or TRBV12-4; TRBD1 agrees at 7 bases. The CDR3 extends over 15 amino acids. The trim removed 5 bases at V and 5 bases at J, leaving 9 bases unmatched. Written as DNA, the CDR3 is TGTGCCAGCAGTCCATGGGACAGCCTGAACAATGAGCAGTTCTTC. It translates to CASSPWDSLNNEQFF.

This clonotype was picked up one time. The chain employs TRBV12-3 or TRBV12-4 and TRBJ1-2, with a weak D call TRBD1 (5 bases). This CDR3 has 13 residues. V shed 6 bases and J shed 4 bases, with 12 bases lying between them. CDR3 sequence: CASSIDSFYGYTF. The CDR3 DNA sequence: TGTGCCAGCAGCATTGACAGCTTCTATGGCTACACCTTC.

V and J are TRBV18 and TRBJ2-7; 8 positions agree with TRBD2. Germline V gene lookup returns CDR1 KGHSH and CDR2 LQKENI. CDR3 length: 15 amino acids. The ends lost 2 bases at V and 3 bases at J; junction bases unmatched: 6. CDR3: CASSPEGRGGYEQYF. The CDR3 DNA follows: TGTGCCAGCTCACCAGAAGGCCGGGGGGGCTACGAGCAGTACTTC.